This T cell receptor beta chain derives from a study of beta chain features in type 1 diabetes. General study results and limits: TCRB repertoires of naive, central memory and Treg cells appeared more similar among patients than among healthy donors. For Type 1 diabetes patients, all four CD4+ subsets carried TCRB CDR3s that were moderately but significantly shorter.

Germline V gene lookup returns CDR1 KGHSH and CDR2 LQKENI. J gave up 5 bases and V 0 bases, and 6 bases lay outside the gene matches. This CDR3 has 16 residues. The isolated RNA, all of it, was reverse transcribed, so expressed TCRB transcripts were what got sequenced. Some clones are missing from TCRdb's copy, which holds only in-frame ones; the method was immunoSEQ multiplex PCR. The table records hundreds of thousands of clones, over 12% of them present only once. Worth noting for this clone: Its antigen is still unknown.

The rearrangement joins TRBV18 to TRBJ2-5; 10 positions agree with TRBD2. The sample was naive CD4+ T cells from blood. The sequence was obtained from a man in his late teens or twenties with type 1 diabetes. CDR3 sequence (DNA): TGTGCCAGCTCACCACCGGGGACTAGCGTCGAGGAGACCCAGTACTTC. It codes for CASSPPGTSVEETQYF.